Listed below are T cell receptor beta chains from one sample, sequenced in a study of T cell clusters in autoimmune cytopenias. TCRdb re-called the multiplex PCR reads, yielding one record per CDR3 amino acid sequence without DNA. The listing records fewer than 8,500 distinct CDR3 sequences. Sequences were obtained from peripheral blood. Receptors were obtained from a human donor with an autoimmune cytopenia or autoimmune hepatitis (not recorded which). Each CDR3 is given with its conserved first and last residue. Each record gives: CDR3 protein, clone size, V gene, J gene. Some rows mark clone size as missing; the rest say once, few, many or name a class of expanded clone.

CSANRGLTDTQYF	-	TRBV20-1	TRBJ2-3
CASSTGTGPNEKLFF	medium-sized	TRBV5-1	TRBJ1-4
CSVSSGEETQYF	medium-sized	TRBV29-1	TRBJ2-5
CSVGFSGGETQYF	medium-sized	TRBV29-1	TRBJ2-5
CASSRPTGYGYTF	-	TRBV5-1	TRBJ1-2
CSARDFTSGTGRYNEQFF	-	TRBV20-1	TRBJ2-1
CATSRIVAKNIQYF	medium-sized	TRBV15	TRBJ2-4
CAISDTSRTIYF	-	TRBV10-3	TRBJ1-3
CASSPPMRLATHTGELFF	medium-sized	TRBV18	TRBJ2-2
CSAETSSYNEQFF	-	TRBV20-1	TRBJ2-1
CASSAGQQETQYF	medium-sized	TRBV19	TRBJ2-5
CATTGYTGELFF	medium-sized	TRBV19	TRBJ2-2
CASSLLAGGFGYTF	-	TRBV11-1	TRBJ1-2
CAGRDRVTGELFF	medium-sized	TRBV6-5	TRBJ2-2
CASSLLQGARNEQFF	medium-sized	TRBV27	TRBJ2-1
CASSYVGPRASPYGYTF	-	TRBV6-2/TRBV6-3	TRBJ1-2
CAGKLAQNTGELFF	-	TRBV12-3/TRBV12-4	TRBJ2-2
CASSWDRDRGNGELFF	medium-sized	TRBV11-1	TRBJ2-2
CASSLGTGMGETQYF	medium-sized	TRBV13	TRBJ2-5
CASSSTSGGKVGEQFF	medium-sized	TRBV6-5	TRBJ2-1
CAWNRVSRDRGNTIYF	medium-sized	TRBV30	TRBJ1-3
CASSLQENTEAFF	-	TRBV13	TRBJ1-1
CASSLGLAGDSYEQYF	-	TRBV27	TRBJ2-7
CASSITPAHTEAFF	-	TRBV19	TRBJ1-1
CASSPRVSGVHNEQFF	medium-sized	TRBV19	TRBJ2-1
CASSLAGEQGYGYTF	-	TRBV5-1	TRBJ1-2